This T cell receptor (beta chain) came from a study of CD8+ T cells in alopecia areata. Study conclusions and caveats: Tofacitinib produced a significant decrease in scalp clonality and in expanded CD8+ clones among the top 100.

As regards this clone: Its specificity is not known. This CDR3 is also generated by other DNA sequences in the sample.

This sample's treatment: oral pan-JAK inhibitor, 5-10 mg twice daily. As part of sample collection, lesional scalp punch biopsies and peripheral blood were taken from alopecia areata patients. Sequencing used cDNA as its template, made by extracting RNA and reverse transcribing it. Data came from immunoSEQ multiplex PCR; TCRdb stores just in-frame clones and leaves some out. This sample has some 130,000 clones; around 56% occur once, and the top ten carry roughly 0.45%. The CDR3 is 11 residues long. Trimming took 6 bases from V and 0 from J, leaving 6 bases between them. Germline-derived CDR1 and CDR2 are SQVTM and ANQGSEA.

The chain employs TRBV29-1 and TRBJ2-7; no clear D. This receptor was taken from a human donor with alopecia areata. The sample consisted of CD4+ T cells sorted from blood, taken at week 4, from a patient treated with tofacitinib. The CDR3 DNA is TGCAGCGTGGGATCCTCCTACGAGCAGTACTTC. Protein sequence: CSVGSSYEQYF.